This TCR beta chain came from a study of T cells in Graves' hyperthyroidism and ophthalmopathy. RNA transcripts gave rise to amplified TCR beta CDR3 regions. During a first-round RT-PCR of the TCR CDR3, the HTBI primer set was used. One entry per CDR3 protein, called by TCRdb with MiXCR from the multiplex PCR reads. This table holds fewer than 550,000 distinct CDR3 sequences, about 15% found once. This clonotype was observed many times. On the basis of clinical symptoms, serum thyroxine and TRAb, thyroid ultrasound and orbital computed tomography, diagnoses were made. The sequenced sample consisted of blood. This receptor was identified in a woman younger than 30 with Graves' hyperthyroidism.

CDR3 in amino acids: CASSEEADANSPLHF. CDR3 nucleotide sequence: TGTGCCAGCAGTGAAGAGGCTGATGCTAATTCACCCCTCCACTTT. The chain couples TRBV2 to TRBJ1-6; no firm D call. CDR3 length equals 15 residues. Germline CDR1 is SNHLY and CDR2 is FYNNEI. Trimming stripped 1 base from V and 6 bases from J, with 10 bases between.